This T cell receptor (beta chain) derives from a study of T cell responses to AZD1222 COVID-19 vaccine. Second-dose groups at about 4 or about 12 weeks were pooled. Germline CDR1 MNHEY, CDR2 SMNVEV (reference sequence). This CDR3 has 16 amino acids. Trimming removed 0 bases from V and 5 bases from J, with 16 bases in between. Whole-study findings and limits: Baseline serostatus was positive in only a handful of AZD1222 recipients. Nearly half of unique spike-specific TCRs reportedly avoided B.1.351 and B.1.1.7 mutated regions.

Assay used: immunoSEQ multiplex PCR; TCRdb lists only in-frame clones, some missing. This table holds about 90,000 clones, more than 75% found once. In regard to this clone: Its antigen is still unknown.

The chain is built from TRBV27 and TRBJ1-1; unclear D gene. Sequencing was performed on peripheral blood, taken 28 days after the second AZD1222 dose. This TCR came from an adult who received the AZD1222 COVID-19 vaccine. The CDR3 loop is CASSLSSAWAWTEAFF. Here the CDR3 DNA reads TGTGCCAGCAGTTTATCGTCCGCCTGGGCATGGACTGAAGCTTTCTTT.